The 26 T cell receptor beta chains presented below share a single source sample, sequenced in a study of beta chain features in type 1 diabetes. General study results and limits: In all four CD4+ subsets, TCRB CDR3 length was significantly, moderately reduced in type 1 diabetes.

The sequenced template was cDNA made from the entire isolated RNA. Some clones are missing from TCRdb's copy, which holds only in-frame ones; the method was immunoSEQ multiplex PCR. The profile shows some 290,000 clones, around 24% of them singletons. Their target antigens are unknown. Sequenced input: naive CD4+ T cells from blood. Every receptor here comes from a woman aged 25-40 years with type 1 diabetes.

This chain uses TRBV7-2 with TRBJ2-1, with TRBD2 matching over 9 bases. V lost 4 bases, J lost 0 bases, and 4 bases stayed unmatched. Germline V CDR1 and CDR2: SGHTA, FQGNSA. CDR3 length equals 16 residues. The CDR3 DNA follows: TGTGCCAGCAGCTCCGGACTAGCGAGCTCCTACAATGAGCAGTTCTTC. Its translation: CASSSGLASSYNEQFF.

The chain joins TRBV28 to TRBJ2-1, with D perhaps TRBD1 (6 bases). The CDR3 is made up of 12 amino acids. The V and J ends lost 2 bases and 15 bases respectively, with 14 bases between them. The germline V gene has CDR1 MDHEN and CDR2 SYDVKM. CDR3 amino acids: CASSLQTGTMFF. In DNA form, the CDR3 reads TGTGCCAGCAGTTTACAAACCGGGACAATGTTCTTC.

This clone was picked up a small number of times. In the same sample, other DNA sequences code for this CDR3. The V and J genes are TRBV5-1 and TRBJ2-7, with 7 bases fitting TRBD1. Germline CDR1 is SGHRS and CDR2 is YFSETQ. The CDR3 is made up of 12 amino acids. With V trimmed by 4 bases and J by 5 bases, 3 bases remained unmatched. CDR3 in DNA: TGCGCCAGCAGCCTCACAGGGGACGAGCAGTACTTC. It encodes CASSLTGDEQYF.

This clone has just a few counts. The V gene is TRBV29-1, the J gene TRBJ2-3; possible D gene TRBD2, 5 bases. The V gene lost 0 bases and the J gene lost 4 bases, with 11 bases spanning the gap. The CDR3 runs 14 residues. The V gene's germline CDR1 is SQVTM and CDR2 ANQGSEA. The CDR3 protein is CSVEEPGGSDTQYF. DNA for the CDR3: TGCAGCGTTGAAGAGCCGGGCGGGTCAGATACGCAGTATTTT.

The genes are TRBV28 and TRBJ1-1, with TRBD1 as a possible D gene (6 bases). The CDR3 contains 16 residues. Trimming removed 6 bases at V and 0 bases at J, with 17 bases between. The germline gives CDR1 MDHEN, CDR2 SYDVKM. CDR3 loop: CASSVDSVLMNTEAFF. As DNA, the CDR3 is TGTGCCAGCAGCGTGGACAGTGTTTTAATGAACACTGAAGCTTTCTTT.

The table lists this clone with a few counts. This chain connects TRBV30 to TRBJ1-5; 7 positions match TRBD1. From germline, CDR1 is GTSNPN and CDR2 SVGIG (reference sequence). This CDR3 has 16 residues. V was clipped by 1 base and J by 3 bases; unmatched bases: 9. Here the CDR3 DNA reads TGTGCCTGGAGTGCCTCAATAGGGACAGACAATCAGCCCCAGCATTTT. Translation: CAWSASIGTDNQPQHF.

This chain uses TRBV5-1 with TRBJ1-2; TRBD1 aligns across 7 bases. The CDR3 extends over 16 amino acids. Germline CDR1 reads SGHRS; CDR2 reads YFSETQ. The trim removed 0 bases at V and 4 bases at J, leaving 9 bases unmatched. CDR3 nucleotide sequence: TGCGCCAGCAGCTTGGGACAGGGCCGGATCCTCTATGGCTACACCTTC. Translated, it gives CASSLGQGRILYGYTF.

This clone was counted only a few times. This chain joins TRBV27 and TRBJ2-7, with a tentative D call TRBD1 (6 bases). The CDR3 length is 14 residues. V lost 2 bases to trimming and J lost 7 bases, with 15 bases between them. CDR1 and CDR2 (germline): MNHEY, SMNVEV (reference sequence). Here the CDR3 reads CASSLTRGGREQYF. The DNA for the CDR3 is TGTGCCAGCAGTTTAACCCGAGGGGGTAGAGAGCAGTACTTC.

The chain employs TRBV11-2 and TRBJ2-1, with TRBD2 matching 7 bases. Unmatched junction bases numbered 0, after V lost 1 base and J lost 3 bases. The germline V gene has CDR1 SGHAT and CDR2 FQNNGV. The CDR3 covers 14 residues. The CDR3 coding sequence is TGTGCCAGCAGCTTAGGGACTAGCTACAATGAGCAGTTCTTC. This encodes CASSLGTSYNEQFF.

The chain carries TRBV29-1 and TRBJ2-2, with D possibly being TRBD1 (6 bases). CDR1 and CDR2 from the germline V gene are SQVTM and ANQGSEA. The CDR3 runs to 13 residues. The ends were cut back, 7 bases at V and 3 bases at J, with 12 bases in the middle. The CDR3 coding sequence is TGCAGCGCTCGCCGGACAGACACCGGGGAGCTGTTTTTT. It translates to CSARRTDTGELFF.

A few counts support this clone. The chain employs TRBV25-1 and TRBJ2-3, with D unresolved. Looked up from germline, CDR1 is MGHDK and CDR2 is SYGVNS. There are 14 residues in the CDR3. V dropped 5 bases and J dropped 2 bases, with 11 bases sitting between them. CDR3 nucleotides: TGTGCCAGCAGTAGCCCTTCTGCCACAGATACGCAGTATTTT. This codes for CASSSPSATDTQYF.

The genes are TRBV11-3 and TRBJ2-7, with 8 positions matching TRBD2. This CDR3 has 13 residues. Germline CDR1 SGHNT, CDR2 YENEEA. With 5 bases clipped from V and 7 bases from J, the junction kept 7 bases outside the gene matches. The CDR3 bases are TGTGCCAGCAGCCTTGGGACTAGTATGGAGCAGTACTTC. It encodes CASSLGTSMEQYF.

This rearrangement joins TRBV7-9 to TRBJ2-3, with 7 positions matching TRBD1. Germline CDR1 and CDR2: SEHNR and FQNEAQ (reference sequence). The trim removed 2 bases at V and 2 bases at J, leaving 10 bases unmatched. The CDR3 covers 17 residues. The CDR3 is CASSLRLDRSITDTQYF. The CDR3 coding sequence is TGTGCCAGCAGCTTACGTCTGGACAGGTCTATCACAGATACGCAGTATTTT.

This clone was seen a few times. As DNA, the CDR3 is TGCGCCAGCACCCCGATCCCCCGGGTTGAGCAGTTCTTC. It is translated as CASTPIPRVEQFF. The V and J genes are TRBV5-1 and TRBJ2-1; no clear D. Germline V gene sequence: CDR1 SGHRS, CDR2 YFSETQ. The germline V and J ends were trimmed by 6 bases and 9 bases, with 16 bases remaining between them. CDR3 length: 13 amino acids.

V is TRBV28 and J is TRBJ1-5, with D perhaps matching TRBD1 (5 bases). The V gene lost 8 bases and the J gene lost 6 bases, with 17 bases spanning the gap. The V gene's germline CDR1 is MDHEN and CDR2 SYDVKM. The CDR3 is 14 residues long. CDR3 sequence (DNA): TGTGCCAGCGGGGCGGTGGGGTTTGGTCAGCCCCAGCATTTT. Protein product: CASGAVGFGQPQHF.

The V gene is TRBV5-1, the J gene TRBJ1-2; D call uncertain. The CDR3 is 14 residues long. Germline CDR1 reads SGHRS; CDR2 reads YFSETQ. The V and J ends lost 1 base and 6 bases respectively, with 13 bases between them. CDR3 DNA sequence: TGCGCCAGCAGCTTGTTGCTGGGTGAGGATGGCTACACCTTC. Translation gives CASSLLLGEDGYTF.

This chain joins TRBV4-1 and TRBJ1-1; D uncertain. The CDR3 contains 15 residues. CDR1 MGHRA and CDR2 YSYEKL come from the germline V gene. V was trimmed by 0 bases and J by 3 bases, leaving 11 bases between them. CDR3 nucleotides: TGCGCCAGCAGCCAAGATGGGCAGCTTGACACTGAAGCTTTCTTT. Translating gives CASSQDGQLDTEAFF.

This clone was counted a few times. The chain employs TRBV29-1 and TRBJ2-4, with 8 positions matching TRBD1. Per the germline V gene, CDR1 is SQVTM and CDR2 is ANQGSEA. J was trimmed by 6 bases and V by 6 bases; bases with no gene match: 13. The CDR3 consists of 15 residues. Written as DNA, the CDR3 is TGCAGCGTCCACCAGGGGGCTAGCGAAGGAAACATTCAGTACTTC. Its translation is CSVHQGASEGNIQYF.

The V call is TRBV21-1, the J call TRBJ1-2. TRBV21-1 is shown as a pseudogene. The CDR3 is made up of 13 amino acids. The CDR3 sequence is CARSRRTNYGYTF. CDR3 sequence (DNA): TGTGCCCGCAGCAGGAGGACTAACTATGGCTACACCTTC.

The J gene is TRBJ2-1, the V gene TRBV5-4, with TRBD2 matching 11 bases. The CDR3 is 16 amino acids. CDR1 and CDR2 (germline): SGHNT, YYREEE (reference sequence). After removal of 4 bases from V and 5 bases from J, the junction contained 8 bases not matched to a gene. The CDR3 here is CASSGGASGRNNEQFF. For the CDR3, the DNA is TGTGCCAGCAGCGGGGGTGCTAGCGGGAGGAACAATGAGCAGTTCTTC.

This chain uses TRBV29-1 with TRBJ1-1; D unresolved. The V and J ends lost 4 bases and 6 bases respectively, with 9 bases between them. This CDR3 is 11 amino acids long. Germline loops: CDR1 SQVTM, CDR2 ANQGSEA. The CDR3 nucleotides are TGCAGCGTTGGGAGGATTCCTGAAGCTTTCTTT. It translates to CSVGRIPEAFF.

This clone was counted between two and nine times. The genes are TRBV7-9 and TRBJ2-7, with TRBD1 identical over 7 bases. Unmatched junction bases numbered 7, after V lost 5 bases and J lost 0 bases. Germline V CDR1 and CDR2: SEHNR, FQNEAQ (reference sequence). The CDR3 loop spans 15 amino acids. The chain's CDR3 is CASSHRGPSSYEQYF. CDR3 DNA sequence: TGTGCCAGCAGCCACAGGGGCCCAAGCTCCTACGAGCAGTACTTC. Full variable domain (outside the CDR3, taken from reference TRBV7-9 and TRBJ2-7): DTGVSQNPRHKITKRGQNVTFRCDPISEHNRLYWYRQTLGQGPEFLTYFQNEAQLEKSRLLSDRFSAERPKGSFSTLEIQRTEQGDSAMYLCASSHRGPSSYEQYFGPGTRLTVT.

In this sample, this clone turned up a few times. CDR3 DNA: TGCGCCAGCAGCCAAAACGCAGGGGACCGGGAGCTGTTTTTT. Its translation is CASSQNAGDRELFF. This rearrangement joins TRBV4-1 to TRBJ2-2; a possible D gene is TRBD1 (6 bases). CDR1 is MGHRA, CDR2 YSYEKL, per germline. Trimming stripped 2 bases from V and 9 bases from J, with 13 bases between. The CDR3 sequence is 14 residues long.

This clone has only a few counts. The CDR3 DNA follows: TGTGCCACCAGCAGGATAGCGGGGACCACAGATACGCAGTATTTT. Residues: CATSRIAGTTDTQYF. This chain links TRBV15 with TRBJ2-3, with TRBD2 matching 8 bases. The CDR3 has 15 amino acids. V trimming: 3 bases; J trimming: 2 bases; junction bases outside the gene matches: 4. Germline V gives CDR1 LNHNV, CDR2 YYDKDF (reference sequence).

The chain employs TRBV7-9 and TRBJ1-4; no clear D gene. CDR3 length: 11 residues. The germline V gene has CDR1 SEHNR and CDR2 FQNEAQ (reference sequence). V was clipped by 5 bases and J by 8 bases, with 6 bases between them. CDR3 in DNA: TGTGCCAGCAGCCGCGCCGAAAAACTGTTTTTT. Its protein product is CASSRAEKLFF.

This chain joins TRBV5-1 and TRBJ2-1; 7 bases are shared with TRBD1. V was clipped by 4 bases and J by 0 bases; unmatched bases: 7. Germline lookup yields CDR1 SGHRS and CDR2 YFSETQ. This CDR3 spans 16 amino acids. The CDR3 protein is CASSPGTASSYNEQFF. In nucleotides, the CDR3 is TGCGCCAGCAGCCCCGGGACAGCTAGCTCCTACAATGAGCAGTTCTTC.